This TCR beta chain was captured by sequencing in a study of beta chain features in type 1 diabetes. General observations from the study: The VDJ junctions of type 1 diabetes patients carried fewer insertions and more deletions. A cDNA-based sequencing approach could over-represent cells with high TCR expression. Patients showed naive, central memory and Treg TCRB repertoires that appeared more similar than those of healthy donors.

In all sorted populations, purity surpassed 98%. Germline CDR1 SGDLS, CDR2 YYNGEE. The CDR3 sequence is 13 residues long. Isolated RNA was reverse transcribed in full, so expressed TCRB transcripts were sequenced. Assay: immunoSEQ multiplex PCR; the TCRdb copy retains only in-frame clones and omits some. This table has roughly 400,000 clones, approximately 15% appearing once. In regard to this clone: Its antigen is not identified.

Sequences were obtained from naive CD4+ T cells from blood. The sequence was collected from a man between 25 and 39 years old in good health. V and J are TRBV9 and TRBJ2-2, with 10 bases that match TRBD2. The CDR3 here is CSSGSGFGGELFF. The CDR3 bases are TGTTCTAGCGGGAGTGGTTTCGGCGGGGAGCTGTTTTTT.